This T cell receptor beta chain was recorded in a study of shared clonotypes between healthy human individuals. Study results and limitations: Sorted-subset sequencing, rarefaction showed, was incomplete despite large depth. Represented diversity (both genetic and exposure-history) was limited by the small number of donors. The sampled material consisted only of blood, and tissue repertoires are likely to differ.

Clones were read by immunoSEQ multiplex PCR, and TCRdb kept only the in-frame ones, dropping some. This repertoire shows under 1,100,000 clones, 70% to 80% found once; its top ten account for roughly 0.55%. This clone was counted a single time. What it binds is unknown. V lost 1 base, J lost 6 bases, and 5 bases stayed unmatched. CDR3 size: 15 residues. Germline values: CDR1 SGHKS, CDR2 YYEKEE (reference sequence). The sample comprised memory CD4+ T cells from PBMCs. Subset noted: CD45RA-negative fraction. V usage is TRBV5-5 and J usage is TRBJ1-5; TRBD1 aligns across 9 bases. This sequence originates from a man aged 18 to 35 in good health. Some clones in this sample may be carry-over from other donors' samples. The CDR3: CASSLTGGAGQPQHF. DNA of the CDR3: TGTGCCAGCAGCTTGACAGGGGGCGCGGGTCAGCCCCAGCATTTT.